The sequence of this T cell receptor beta chain was determined in a study of T cell clones after liver transplantation (dated by TCRdb to the late 2010s). A note on the overall study: ITN030ST, the source of the samples, was a randomized trial that attempted immunosuppression withdrawal within 2 years of liver transplantation. After a pre-transplant mixed lymphocyte reaction, TCRbeta sequencing was used to pinpoint donor-reactive T cell clones, which were subsequently tracked in post-transplant blood. As an antigen-independent comparator for donor-reactive sequences, third party-reactive TCRbeta sequences were also identified from pre-transplant MLRs. Of the eight recipients, a few were HCV-positive, while the remaining recipients had been transplanted for non-autoimmune, non-viral indications. Subjects received no induction therapy and standard immunosuppression until randomization at 12-24 months post-transplant. Tolerance was defined as complete withdrawal of immunosuppression for at least one year without a rise in liver enzymes beyond twice the upper limit of normal. Blood samples were taken pre-transplant, pre-randomization before withdrawal, and post-randomization after full withdrawal or failed withdrawal. The studied cohort comprised 8 liver transplant recipients, 3 classified as tolerant and 5 as non-tolerant.

Thawed unstimulated PBMCs were stained for CD3, CD4 and CD8 and FACS-sorted into CD3+CD4+ and CD3+CD8+ populations. Each of the 8 studied subjects was randomized to immunosuppression withdrawal. The Qiagen DNeasy Blood and Tissue Kit was used for isolation of genomic DNA. Using immunoSEQ, frozen genomic DNA was subjected to high-throughput TCRbeta CDR3 sequencing, a process that included PCR amplification, mapping, bias correction and internal controls. On the authors' methods: Only productive rearrangements were retained, and each unique TCRbeta sequence was defined by its CDR3 nucleotide sequence together with its V and J gene. For a sequence to be called donor-reactive, it needed a frequency of at least 0.01% and at least 5-fold expansion in CFSE-low cells compared with unstimulated pre-transplant cells. Per-subject minimum frequency thresholds, based on the lowest-template unstimulated sample, ensured at least 90% detection power. Repertoire turnover was measured by Jensen-Shannon divergence between the top 1000 TCRbeta sequences post- and pre-transplant. Two-sided Fisher's exact tests were used to test for changes in the detection of donor-reactive sequences. The table comes from immuneACCESS by way of TCRdb, which keeps in-frame sequences with V and J called. Part of the clones is missing from these tables; in studies checked, under half for an unresolved V gene and the rest for unknown reasons. V and J calls plus clone size are reproduced from that table; the DNA served to infer D and trimming. The sample profile shows tens of thousands of clones; around 80% of them were found once. Clones ranked in the top ten supply approximately 0.73% of the sample.

Measured from the cysteine to the phenylalanine, the CDR3 is 18 residues long. The CDR3 DNA has 54 bases and is translated from base 1. A note on this clone: What antigen it recognizes has not been identified. No qualities accompany the bases; no much larger clone lies one base away.

What the work shows at the level of the full study, not this receptor alone: Donor-reactive sequences declined more than third party-reactive ones, suggesting partial antigen-specific deletion unrelated to withdrawal success. Without allograft tissue specimens, donor-reactive T cells may have migrated into the graft rather than being deleted. In most of the 8 subjects, regardless of tolerance or HCV status, circulating donor-reactive CD4 TCRbeta sequences dropped significantly post-transplant. When repertoire turnover was accounted for, significantly reduced detection of donor-reactive sequences was found in 7 of 8 subjects for CD4 and in 8 of 8 subjects for CD8. In a couple of subjects, low numbers of available donor cells limited the measurable donor-reactive repertoire. The conclusions were preliminary, being limited by small, heterogeneous patient numbers and by non-standardized post-transplant time points.

Recombination joined TRBV21-1 with TRBJ2-6; TRBD2 is the table's D call, not checked against the DNA. TRBV21-1 is marked as a pseudogene. Sequenced here: CD4+ T cells from blood, sampled 12 months after liver transplant. This TCR came from a human patient who received a liver transplant. The graft donor may be the source of some T cells after a transplant. This receptor has the CDR3 CASSKARECDSGANVLTF. The DNA sequence is TGTGCCAGCAGCAAAGCTCGGGAGTGCGACTCTGGGGCCAACGTCCTGACTTTC.